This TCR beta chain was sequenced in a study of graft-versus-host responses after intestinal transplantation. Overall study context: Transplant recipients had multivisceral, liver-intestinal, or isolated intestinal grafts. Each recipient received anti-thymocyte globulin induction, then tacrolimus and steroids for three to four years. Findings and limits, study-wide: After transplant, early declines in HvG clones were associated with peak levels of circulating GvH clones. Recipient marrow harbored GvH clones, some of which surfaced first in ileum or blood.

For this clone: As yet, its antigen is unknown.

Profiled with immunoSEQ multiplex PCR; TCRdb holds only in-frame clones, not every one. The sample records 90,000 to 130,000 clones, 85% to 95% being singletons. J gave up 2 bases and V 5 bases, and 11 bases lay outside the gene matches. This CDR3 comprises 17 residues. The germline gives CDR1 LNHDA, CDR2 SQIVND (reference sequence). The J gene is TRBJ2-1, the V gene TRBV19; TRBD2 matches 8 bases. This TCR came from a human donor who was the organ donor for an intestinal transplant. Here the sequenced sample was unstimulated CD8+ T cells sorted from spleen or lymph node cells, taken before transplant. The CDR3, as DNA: TGTGCCAGTAGTCCAGACGTAGCGGGATGGCCCTACAATGAGCAGTTCTTC. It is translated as CASSPDVAGWPYNEQFF. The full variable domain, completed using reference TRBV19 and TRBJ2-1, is DGGITQSPKYLFRKEGQNVTLSCEQNLNHDAMYWYRQDPGQGLRLIYYSQIVNDFQKGDIAEGYSVSREKKESFPLTVTSAQKNPTAFYLCASSPDVAGWPYNEQFFGPGTRLTVL.